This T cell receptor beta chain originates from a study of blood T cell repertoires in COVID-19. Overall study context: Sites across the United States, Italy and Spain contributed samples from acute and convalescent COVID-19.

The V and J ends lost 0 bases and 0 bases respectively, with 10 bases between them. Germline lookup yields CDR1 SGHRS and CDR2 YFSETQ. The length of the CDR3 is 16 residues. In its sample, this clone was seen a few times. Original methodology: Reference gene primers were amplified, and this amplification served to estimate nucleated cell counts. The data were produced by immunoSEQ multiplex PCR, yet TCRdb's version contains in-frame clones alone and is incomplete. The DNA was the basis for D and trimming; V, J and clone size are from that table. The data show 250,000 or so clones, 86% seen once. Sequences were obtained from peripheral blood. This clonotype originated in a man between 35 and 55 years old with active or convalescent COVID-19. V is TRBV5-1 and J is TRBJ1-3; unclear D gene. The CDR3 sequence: CASSLAGSYSGNTIYF. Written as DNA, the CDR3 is TGCGCCAGCAGCTTGGCAGGCAGTTACTCTGGAAACACCATATATTTT.